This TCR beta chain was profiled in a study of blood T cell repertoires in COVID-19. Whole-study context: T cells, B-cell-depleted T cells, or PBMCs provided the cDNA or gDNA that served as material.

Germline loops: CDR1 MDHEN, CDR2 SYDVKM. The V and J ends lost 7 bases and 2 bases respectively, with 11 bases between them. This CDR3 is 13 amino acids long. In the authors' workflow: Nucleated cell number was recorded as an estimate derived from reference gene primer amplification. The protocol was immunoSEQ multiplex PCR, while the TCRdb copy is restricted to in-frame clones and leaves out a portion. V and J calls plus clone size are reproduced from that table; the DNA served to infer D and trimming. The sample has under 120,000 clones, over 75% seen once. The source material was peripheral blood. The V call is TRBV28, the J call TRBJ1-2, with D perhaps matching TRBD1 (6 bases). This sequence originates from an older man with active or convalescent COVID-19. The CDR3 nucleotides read TGTGCCAGCAAATCGGACAGAAACTATGGCTACACCTTC. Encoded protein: CASKSDRNYGYTF.